The rows below give T cell receptor beta chains drawn from one sample of a study of blood T cell repertoires in COVID-19. Clones were sequenced by immunoSEQ multiplex PCR, and TCRdb holds only the in-frame ones, with some missing. Found here are 200,000 to 300,000 clones, more than 75% of them singletons; the top ten hold 2% to 2.5%. The sequenced sample consisted of PBMCs or T cells enriched from blood (not recorded which). Every receptor here comes from a woman between 50 and 59 years old who had recovered from COVID-19. CDR3s include the opening cysteine and the closing phenylalanine or tryptophan. A D gene is named only where the DNA matches it firmly. Not every row has a clone size; where given, it reads once, few, many or a size class.

J gene	clone size	D gene	V gene	CDR3 DNA	CDR3 protein
TRBJ2-1	.	TRBD2	TRBV6-5	TGTGCCAGCCCCCGGACTAGCGGGGGGTACAATGAGCAGTTCTTC	CASPRTSGGYNEQFF
TRBJ2-3	.	TRBD2	TRBV5-8	TGTGCCAGCAGCGCCGGGGGGGCGGGGGATACGCAGTATTTT	CASSAGGAGDTQYF
TRBJ1-2	.	.	TRBV5-8	TGTGCCAGCAGCGACCCGGGTCTCCAACTATATGGCTACACCTTC	CASSDPGLQLYGYTF
TRBJ1-5	.	.	TRBV28	TGTGCCAGCAGTTTATATCACGGACATAGCAATCAGCCCCAGCATTTT	CASSLYHGHSNQPQHF
TRBJ1-3	.	.	TRBV6-5	TGTGCCAGCAGCCCCCCGACAGGCGCTGGAAACACCATATATTTT	CASSPPTGAGNTIYF
TRBJ1-2	.	.	TRBV3-1/TRBV3-2	TGTGCCAGCAGCCAAGATCGGGACTATGGCTACACCTTC	CASSQDRDYGYTF
TRBJ1-6	.	.	TRBV11-2	TGTGCCAGCAGCGAACAGGGCAGCAATTCACCCCTCCACTTT	CASSEQGSNSPLHF
TRBJ1-5	.	TRBD1	TRBV7-2	TGTGCCAGCAGCGCACAAGGGACAGGGGGAGGACAGCCCCAGCATTTT	CASSAQGTGGGQPQHF
TRBJ1-4	.	.	TRBV7-9	TGTGCCAGCAGCAGGGGTCCTTCTAATGAAAAACTGTTTTTT	CASSRGPSNEKLFF
TRBJ1-6	.	.	TRBV7-3	TGTGCCAGCAGCTTAGGGCCGCATAATTCACCCCTCCACTTT	CASSLGPHNSPLHF
TRBJ1-6	.	TRBD1	TRBV9	TGTGCCAGCAGCGCCACGGGACAGCTCTATTCACCCCTCCACTTT	CASSATGQLYSPLHF
TRBJ2-6	.	TRBD1	TRBV30	TGTGCCTGGAGTCCCGGGACAGGGTGGGCCAACGTCCTGACTTTC	CAWSPGTGWANVLTF
TRBJ1-2	.	.	TRBV6-5	TGTGCCAGCAGTTACTTGGGAGGCAGTGGCTACACCTTC	CASSYLGGSGYTF
TRBJ2-7	.	TRBD1	TRBV12-3/TRBV12-4	TGTGCCAGCCGGGACAGGCGGTCCTACGAGCAGTACTTC	CASRDRRSYEQYF
TRBJ2-4	.	TRBD2	TRBV27	TGTGCCAGCAGGCCCCTCGTGGGACTAGCGGTAGCCAAAAACATTCAGTACTTC	CASRPLVGLAVAKNIQYF
TRBJ2-1	.	TRBD2	TRBV9	TGTGCCAGCAGCACCGGACTAGCGGGTGGTTACGATGAGCAGTTCTTC	CASSTGLAGGYDEQFF
TRBJ2-2	.	.	TRBV27	TGTGCCAGCACCTCTCTACCCACCGGGGAGCTGTTTTTT	CASTSLPTGELFF
TRBJ1-2	.	.	TRBV7-9	TGTGCCAGCAGCTTAGCGCCAGGCGCCTATGGCTACACCTTC	CASSLAPGAYGYTF
TRBJ1-1	.	.	TRBV29-1	TGCAGCGCCACCCGGGACAAAGATACTGAAGCTTTCTTT	CSATRDKDTEAFF
TRBJ1-1	once	.	TRBV28	TGTGCCAGCAGTAACCCCCCGACAATGAAAGCTTTCTTT	CASSNPPTMKAFF
TRBJ1-2	.	TRBD1	TRBV4-1	TGCGCCAGCAGCCAACTAGGACAGGGGCCCTCTAATGGCTACACCTTC	CASSQLGQGPSNGYTF
TRBJ1-2	.	.	TRBV7-2	TGTGCCAGCAGCCCCCTCGGGGGAGACTATGGCTACACCTTC	CASSPLGGDYGYTF
TRBJ2-2	.	.	TRBV10-3	TGTGCCATCAGTGATTTAACCGGGGAGCTGTTTTTT	CAISDLTGELFF
TRBJ1-5	.	.	TRBV5-1	TGCGCCAGCAGCACCGGGACTGCGGGTCCTAGCAATCAGCCCCAGCATTTT	CASSTGTAGPSNQPQHF
TRBJ2-5	once	TRBD2	TRBV2	TGTGCCAGCACTGGCGGGAGTGGAAAGACCCAGTACTTC	CASTGGSGKTQYF
TRBJ1-1	.	.	TRBV28	TGTGCCAGCAGTTTAAACAGGGAAGCTTTCTTT	CASSLNREAFF
TRBJ1-2	.	TRBD1	TRBV4-1	TGCGCCAGCAGCCAGGCCATCCAGGGGGCCCTCGGCTACACCTTC	CASSQAIQGALGYTF
TRBJ1-2	.	.	TRBV15	TGTGCCACCAGCAGAGAAGGGGCTAACTATGGCTACACCTTC	CATSREGANYGYTF
TRBJ1-1	.	TRBD1	TRBV5-4	TGTGCCAGCAGCCCTCAGGGGGTCGAAGCTTTCTTT	CASSPQGVEAFF
TRBJ2-7	.	TRBD1	TRBV6-5	TGTGCCAGCCGGAAAGGGGGCGATGAGCAGTACTTC	CASRKGGDEQYF
TRBJ1-1	.	.	TRBV11-2	TGTGCCAGCAGCGTTATGGGCCCAAACACTGAAGCTTTCTTT	CASSVMGPNTEAFF
TRBJ2-1	.	.	TRBV9	TGTGCCAGCAGCGTAGCTTGGACTACCAATGAGCAGTTCTTC	CASSVAWTTNEQFF
TRBJ2-7	few	.	TRBV5-4	TGTGCCAGCAGCTTGGGTGGAGGGGCGAGATACGAGCAGTACTTC	CASSLGGGARYEQYF
TRBJ2-2	.	.	TRBV7-9	TGTGCCAGCAGCGGTAGGAGGGGGCACACCGGGGAGCTGTTTTTT	CASSGRRGHTGELFF
TRBJ1-2	.	TRBD1	TRBV19	TGTGCCAGTAGACCCCGGGACAGCTATGGCTACACCTTC	CASRPRDSYGYTF
TRBJ2-2	.	.	TRBV18	TGTGCCAGCTCAAACTACGACAGCACCGGGGAGCTGTTTTTT	CASSNYDSTGELFF
TRBJ2-7	.	TRBD1	TRBV5-1	TGCGCCAGCAGCTTGGGGACAGGGGGCATATACGAGCAGTACTTC	CASSLGTGGIYEQYF
TRBJ1-4	once	.	TRBV3-1/TRBV3-2	TGTGCCAGCAGCCTCACCCGAAAATCGGGTGAAAAACTGTTTTTT	CASSLTRKSGEKLFF
TRBJ1-5	once	.	TRBV12-3/TRBV12-4	TGTGCCAGCAGTTTTTTGGGCCAGCCCCAGCATTTT	CASSFLGQPQHF
TRBJ2-3	.	TRBD1	TRBV28	TGTGCCAGCAGTCTCACCAGGGACAGCAGCACAGATACGCAGTATTTT	CASSLTRDSSTDTQYF
TRBJ2-1	.	.	TRBV28	TGTGCCAGCAGTTTACGCTCGGGGACTCTCTACAATGAGCAGTTCTTC	CASSLRSGTLYNEQFF